One sample yielded the 15 T cell receptor beta chains listed below, sequenced in a study of immune heterogeneity within non-small cell lung tumors. TCR beta CDR3 was amplified by multiplex PCR using 32 V and 13 J primers. MiXCR, applied by TCRdb to the multiplex PCR reads, yields one record per CDR3 protein. Of under 7,500 distinct CDR3 sequences detected, under 25% appear once; the ten largest clones hold about 15%. Genomic DNA from bulk tumor acted as the template, and around 630 ng was loaded per sample. Several far-apart biopsies were taken per primary tumor during surgery. Newly diagnosed with untreated non-small cell lung cancer, the patients underwent curative surgery. Sequenced sample: lung tumor tissue. These receptors all stem from a man aged 55 to 69 with non-small cell lung cancer.

This clonotype is labeled medium-sized (0.01 to 0.1%). The chain uses TRBV6-1 and TRBJ2-5, with D possibly TRBD1 on 5 matching bases. Germline assignment: CDR1 MNHNS and CDR2 SASEGT. CDR3 length: 13 residues. Trimming removed 2 bases from V and 4 bases from J, with 8 bases in between. The CDR3 spells CASSELRGETQYF. CDR3 nucleotide sequence: TGTGCCAGCAGTGAACTAAGGGGAGAGACCCAGTACTTC.

By proportion, this clonotype is medium-sized (0.01 to 0.1%). The chain couples TRBV20-1 to TRBJ2-1; D is undetermined. With 6 bases removed from V and 8 bases from J, the gap between germline ends came to 20 bases. CDR1 and CDR2 (germline): DFQATT, SNEGSKA (reference sequence). The length of the CDR3 is 14 residues. CDR3 bases: TGCAGTGCACCTCGCGCTATGACGATGGATGAGCAGTTCTTC. This translates into CSAPRAMTMDEQFF.

Only one count was recorded for this clonotype. A read error may be the cause here, since a much bigger clone is one base away. This rearrangement joins TRBV7-8 to TRBJ1-1; perhaps TRBD1 as D (6 bases). The CDR3 loop spans 15 amino acids. Looked up from germline, CDR1 is SGHVS and CDR2 is FQNEAQ. The CDR3 DNA follows: TGTGCCAGCAGCGCGGAGACAGGTTGGAACAATGAAGCTTTCTTT. It specifies CASSAETGWNNEAFF.

A word on this clonotype: This sequence may be a read error, since a much larger clone differs from it by one base. The chain is built from TRBV6-4 and TRBJ2-3; 7 bases are a match to TRBD2. Germline V gene lookup returns CDR1 MRHNA and CDR2 SNTAGT. The CDR3 contains 13 residues. The CDR3 DNA reads as TGTGCCAGCAGTGGCGGGAGCACAGGTACGCAGTATTTT. Translation gives CASSGGSTGTQYF.

This clonotype was seen ten or more times. This chain links TRBV7-8 with TRBJ1-4; D is unclear. Germline CDR1 reads SGHVS; CDR2 reads FQNEAQ. V lost 1 base, J lost 7 bases, and 10 bases lay in between. This CDR3 region has 14 residues. In nucleotides, the CDR3 is TGTGCCAGCAGCTTAGGCCCATTTAGTGAAAAACTGTTTTTT. It translates to CASSLGPFSEKLFF.

By share, this clonotype ranks as medium-sized. The chain uses TRBV20-1 and TRBJ2-1; D is unclear. Trimming took 2 bases from V and 6 from J, leaving 14 bases between them. The CDR3 contains 14 residues. Germline lookup yields CDR1 DFQATT and CDR2 SNEGSKA (reference sequence). As DNA, the CDR3 is TGCAGTGCTAGAACTCCTGTGGGAACCAATGAGCAGTTCTTC. Translation gives CSARTPVGTNEQFF.

By its share, this clonotype is medium-sized. The rearrangement links TRBV6-1 to TRBJ2-7; TRBD2 is a possible D gene (6 bases). Deletions cut 3 bases from V and 2 bases from J, with 14 bases between. CDR1 is MNHNS, CDR2 SASEGT, per germline. CDR3 length equals 15 residues. DNA for the CDR3: TGTGCCAGCAGTGATATCCGGGAGTTTCCCTACGAGCAGTACTTC. Translation gives CASSDIREFPYEQYF.

This clonotype occurred a few times. V and J are TRBV29-1 and TRBJ1-1; D remains ambiguous. Germline-derived CDR1 and CDR2 are SQVTM and ANQGSEA. Trimming cost V 4 bases and J 6 bases, with 21 bases left between them. The CDR3 runs to 15 residues. The CDR3 DNA reads TGCAGCGTTGGTCTAGCAGATGGTTTCGGGGCTGAAGCTTTCTTT. Its translation is CSVGLADGFGAEAFF. The full variable domain, rest sourced from reference TRBV29-1 and TRBJ1-1, is SAVISQKPSRDICQRGTSLTIQCQVDSQVTMMFWYRQQPGQSLTLIATANQGSEATYESGFVIDKFPISRPNLTFSTLTVSNMSPEDSSIYLCSVGLADGFGAEAFFGQGTRLTVV.

As concerns this clonotype: A single base separates this from a much larger clone, so it may be a read error. This likely comes from a read error, as the CDR3 has no conserved phenylalanine or tryptophan at its end. This rearrangement joins TRBV29-1 to TRBJ2-1; a weak D match, TRBD1 (6 bases). V gave up 2 bases and J gave up 3 bases, with 14 bases separating them. The germline CDR1 and CDR2 sequences are SQVTM and ANQGSEA. CDR3 length: 15 residues. The CDR3: CSVEKGHLIYNEQFL. CDR3 DNA: TGCAGCGTTGAAAAGGGACACTTGATCTACAATGAGCAGTTCTTA.

This clonotype came up a few times. A much larger clone differs from this one at a single base, so this may be a read error. The CDR3 does not close with the conserved phenylalanine or tryptophan, likely indicating a read error. The chain employs TRBV20-1 and TRBJ2-2; 10 bases are a match to TRBD2. V shed 5 bases and J 7 bases; nucleotides not matched to a gene: 7. The CDR3 consists of 14 residues. Per the germline V gene, CDR1 is DFQATT and CDR2 is SNEGSKA (reference sequence). DNA of the CDR3: TGCAGTGCTCGGACTAGCGGCGGGGGCGGGGAGCTGTTTTCT. Amino acids: CSARTSGGGGELFS.

This clonotype was seen at least ten times. The genes are TRBV29-1 and TRBJ1-3; D is ambiguous. Germline lookup yields CDR1 SQVTM and CDR2 ANQGSEA. This CDR3 contains 16 residues. The germline V and J ends were trimmed by 0 bases and 2 bases, with 14 bases remaining between them. The CDR3 protein is CSVEDHWGATGNTIYF. In DNA form, the CDR3 reads TGCAGCGTTGAAGATCACTGGGGTGCCACTGGAAACACCATATATTTT. The variable domain in full, with the rest retrieved from reference TRBV29-1 and TRBJ1-3, is SAVISQKPSRDICQRGTSLTIQCQVDSQVTMMFWYRQQPGQSLTLIATANQGSEATYESGFVIDKFPISRPNLTFSTLTVSNMSPEDSSIYLCSVEDHWGATGNTIYFGEGSWLTVV.

This clonotype is labeled medium-sized. The gene calls are TRBV4-2 and TRBJ1-2; the D gene is possibly TRBD1 (5 bases). Between the trimmed V and J ends, which lost 0 bases and 8 bases, there was a span of 22 bases. This CDR3 spans 17 amino acids. Germline CDR1 reads LGHNA; CDR2 reads YNFKEQ. The CDR3 DNA is TGTGCCAGCAGCCAAGATGTCCGGGACGCCTCGTCAGGCGGCTACACCTTC. Residues: CASSQDVRDASSGGYTF.

This clonotype is judged medium-sized (0.01 to 0.1%). The chain recombines TRBV27 with TRBJ1-2; perhaps TRBD1 as D (5 bases). The CDR3 contains 14 residues. V lost 0 bases and J 1 base, leaving 6 bases between the germline ends. CDR1 and CDR2 (germline): MNHEY, SMNVEV (reference sequence). The CDR3 protein is CASSLSGRNYGYTF. CDR3 nucleotide sequence: TGTGCCAGCAGTTTATCGGGACGTAACTATGGCTACACCTTC.

This clonotype has a count of ten or more. The genes are TRBV10-1 and TRBJ2-2; 9 nucleotides agree with TRBD2. Germline CDR1 and CDR2: WNHNN and SYGVQD (reference sequence). The length of the CDR3 is 17 residues. J was trimmed by 5 bases and V by 3 bases; bases with no gene match: 10. CDR3 sequence: CASSDLASGTGTGELFF. The CDR3 DNA is TGCGCCAGCAGTGACCTGGCTAGCGGGACGGGAACCGGGGAGCTGTTTTTT.

The sample holds many counts of this clonotype. J is TRBJ2-3 and V is TRBV30; D perhaps matches TRBD2 (6 bases). V was cut by 4 bases and J by 0 bases, with 17 bases left in between. Germline V gene sequence: CDR1 GTSNPN, CDR2 SVGIG (reference sequence). The CDR3 covers 16 residues. This chain's CDR3 is CAWISREVRSTDTQYF. Here the CDR3 DNA reads TGTGCCTGGATCTCGAGGGAGGTCCGTAGCACAGATACGCAGTATTTT.